The sequence of this TCR beta chain was determined in a study of T cells in Graves' hyperthyroidism and ophthalmopathy. The sample holds many counts of this clonotype. Regions amplified from RNA transcripts were the TCR beta CDR3 regions. RT-PCR in the first round (using the HTBI primer set) targeted the TCR CDR3. TCRdb fed the multiplex PCR reads into MiXCR, producing one record per CDR3 protein. The top ten clones hold approximately 14% of a sample with some 460,000 distinct CDR3 sequences, around 16% of them seen once. Any patient presenting with uncontrolled infection, other autoimmune disease, pregnancy or lactation was left out. The diagnostic basis comprised clinical symptoms, serum thyroxine and TRAb, thyroid ultrasound and orbital computed tomography. CDR1 and CDR2 from the germline V gene are SGHDN and FVKESK. The CDR3 extends over 15 amino acids. Trimming took 5 bases from V and 3 from J; bases not matched to a gene: 4.

Input material: blood. This rearrangement joins TRBV14 to TRBJ2-3; TRBD2 matches at 11 bases. This TCR derives from a woman younger than 30 with Graves' hyperthyroidism. CDR3 residues: CASSEGLAVTDTQYF. CDR3 bases: TGTGCCAGCAGCGAGGGACTAGCGGTGACAGATACGCAGTATTTT.